The TCR beta chain described here comes from a study of blood T cell repertoires in COVID-19. V shed 5 bases and J 0 bases; nucleotides not matched to a gene: 8. Germline V lookup: CDR1 MNHEY, CDR2 SMNVEV (reference sequence). The CDR3 loop spans 16 amino acids. How the authors handled the data: From reference gene primer amplification, estimates of nucleated cell counts were derived. Sequenced by immunoSEQ multiplex PCR; TCRdb stores in-frame clones only, minus some. V and J calls and clone size come straight from that table; D and trimming were deduced from the DNA. The sample has 150,000 to 200,000 clones, 85% to 90% seen once. This clone was found once.

This chain joins TRBV27 and TRBJ1-1; the match to TRBD1 covers 8 bases. This sequence originates from a man aged 45-65 years with acute or convalescent COVID-19. The specimen was peripheral blood. CDR3: CASSLRDRQMNTEAFF. The CDR3 nucleotides are TGTGCCAGCAGTCTACGGGACAGGCAGATGAACACTGAAGCTTTCTTT.